This T cell receptor (beta chain) was sequenced in a study of CD8 T cells in Susac syndrome. Reverse transcription used about 0.5 to 1 ug RNA and random hexamers. Amplification of TCR beta CDR3 was carried out by immunoSEQ multiplex PCR, which covered 54 Vbeta and 13 Jbeta segments. TCRdb passed the immunoSEQ multiplex PCR reads through MiXCR, listing each CDR3 protein once. In the table there are about 140,000 distinct CDR3 sequences, roughly 94% of which are singletons. TEMRA cells were FACS-enriched, and CD8+ and CD4+ T cells were isolated negatively. Concerning this clonotype: What it binds is unknown.

Germline-derived CDR1 and CDR2 are SGHTA and FQGNSA. This CDR3 is 13 amino acids long. The V and J ends lost 4 bases and 5 bases respectively, with 10 bases between them. Findings of the study overall: The relatively small number of individuals in the TCR sequencing and HLA analysis was acknowledged by the study.

This sequence joins TRBV7-2 and TRBJ2-3; the D is unclear. This sequence was found in a human donor with Susac syndrome. The sequenced sample consisted of CD4+ T cells from PBMCs. CDR3 sequence (DNA): TGTGCCAGCAGCTCCGACCCTTTAGATACGCAGTATTTT. Protein: CASSSDPLDTQYF.